This T cell receptor beta chain was captured by sequencing in a study of shared clonotypes between healthy human individuals. Genomic DNA (from each subset) was split evenly across several immunoSEQ plates. Method: immunoSEQ multiplex PCR; TCRdb's copy keeps in-frame clones and lacks some. The sample has about 510,000 clones, around 74% seen once. There were only Caucasian adults among the donors, and all lived in Nashville, Tennessee. The CDR3 extends over 14 amino acids. CDR1 MNHNS and CDR2 SASEGT come from the germline V gene. The germline V and J ends were trimmed by 6 bases and 7 bases, with 18 bases remaining between them. Study-wide points: Represented diversity (both genetic and exposure-history) was limited by the small number of donors. Measured sharing among donors was expected to vary with sequencing depth.

This clone occurred once. The target antigen is unknown. This clonotype was obtained from a middle-aged woman in good health. Some clones in this sample may be carry-over from other donors' samples. Sequenced material: PBMCs. V is TRBV6-1 and J is TRBJ1-2; D remains unclear. As DNA, the CDR3 is TGTGCCAGCAGACCCCCCGGGGAGAAGAGTGGCTACACCTTC. This encodes CASRPPGEKSGYTF.